These T cell receptor beta chains were read from a single sample in a study of OX40 agonist ivuxolimab in advanced cancers. The method was immunoSEQ multiplex PCR; TCRdb's version includes in-frame clones alone and lacks a portion of them. The sample has more than 80,000 clones, 91% seen once. The sample here was CD4+ or CD8+ T cells sorted from blood, taken in a trial of the OX40 agonist ivuxolimab. These receptors were taken from an adult with an advanced solid tumor such as melanoma, head and neck, liver or kidney cancer. CDR3s include the opening cysteine and the closing phenylalanine or tryptophan. A D gene is named only where the DNA matches it firmly. Size tells how often a clone was seen (once, few, many) or the class of an expanded clone, and some rows leave it out.

>TRBJ1-2|.|TRBV11-2|.
CASSLGGTLANYGYTF
TGTGCCAGCAGCTTAGGGGGGACACTCGCTAACTATGGCTACACCTTC
>TRBJ2-7|.|TRBV27|TRBD1
CASSFTGARQYF
TGTGCCAGCAGTTTCACAGGGGCAAGGCAGTACTTC
>TRBJ2-4|.|TRBV7-2|TRBD1
CASSLERTSGRGSLFQYF
TGTGCCAGCAGCTTAGAGAGGACCAGCGGCAGGGGGTCTTTGTTTCAGTACTTC
>TRBJ2-2|once|TRBV7-2|.
CASSLGSVPGELFF
TGTGCCAGCAGCTTGGGATCAGTTCCCGGGGAGCTGTTTTTT
>TRBJ2-2|once|TRBV7-8|.
CASSPYTVGTGELFF
TGTGCCAGCAGTCCCTACACTGTGGGCACCGGGGAGCTGTTTTTT
>TRBJ2-1|.|TRBV27|TRBD2
CASRTLTSGRDNEQFF
TGTGCCAGCAGGACGCTAACTAGCGGGAGGGACAATGAGCAGTTCTTC
>TRBJ2-1|.|TRBV5-1|.
CASSLDGGGGSEQFF
TGCGCCAGCAGCTTGGATGGAGGGGGCGGTTCGGAGCAGTTCTTC
>TRBJ2-7|.|TRBV27|TRBD1
CASSPGQPSYEQYF
TGTGCCAGCAGTCCGGGACAGCCTTCCTACGAGCAGTACTTC
>TRBJ2-3|.|TRBV7-2|.
CASSQQGSTDTQYF
TGTGCCAGCAGCCAACAGGGTAGCACAGATACGCAGTATTTT
>TRBJ2-2|.|TRBV5-3|.
CARNPRRSANTGELFF
TGTGCCAGAAACCCCCGCAGGAGCGCGAACACCGGGGAGCTGTTTTTT
>TRBJ1-5|.|TRBV21-1|.
CASRPGQGTFSNQPQHF
TGTGCCAGCAGGCCGGGACAGGGGACATTCAGCAATCAGCCCCAGCATTTT
>TRBJ2-7|once|TRBV20-1|.
CSAGTGYEQYF
TGCAGTGCAGGGACGGGCTACGAGCAGTACTTC
>TRBJ1-4|once|TRBV18|.
CASSPSEIIGGRSVFF
TGTGCCAGCTCACCATCGGAGATTATCGGGGGGCGGTCTGTGTTTTTT
>TRBJ1-3|.|TRBV11-2|TRBD1
CASSLTGGTGNTIYF
TGTGCCAGCAGCTTGACAGGGGGAACTGGAAACACCATATATTTT
>TRBJ2-7|.|TRBV28|TRBD2
CASIPTSGGIYEQYF
TGTGCCAGCATACCTACTAGCGGGGGGATCTACGAGCAGTACTTC
>TRBJ2-7|.|TRBV11-2|.
CASSLGVYGAWEQYF
TGTGCCAGCAGCTTAGGGGTTTACGGGGCGTGGGAGCAGTACTTC
>TRBJ2-7|.|TRBV18|TRBD1
CASSPEGALTYEQYF
TGTGCCAGCTCACCAGAGGGGGCTCTAACCTACGAGCAGTACTTC
>TRBJ2-5|.|TRBV7-9|TRBD1
CASSPGQGGETQYF
TGTGCCAGCAGCCCGGGACAGGGGGGAGAGACCCAGTACTTC
>TRBJ2-2|.|TRBV11-3|.
CASSLEWPGELFF
TGTGCCAGCAGCTTAGAATGGCCCGGGGAGCTGTTTTTT
>TRBJ2-7|.|TRBV5-4|TRBD1
CASSLASGGNEYEQYF
TGTGCCAGCAGCTTGGCCTCAGGGGGAAATGAGTACGAGCAGTACTTC
>TRBJ2-2|.|TRBV7-2|TRBD2
CASSPGLVANTGELFF
TGTGCCAGCAGCCCGGGACTAGTGGCCAACACCGGGGAGCTGTTTTTT
>TRBJ1-4|.|TRBV19|.
CASSTTGLEKLFF
TGTGCCAGTAGTACAACTGGGCTTGAAAAACTGTTTTTT
>TRBJ1-1|.|TRBV11-2|.
CASSFNLRSLVGTEAFF
TGTGCCAGCAGCTTTAACCTCCGGTCCCTTGTGGGCACTGAAGCTTTCTTT
>TRBJ2-1|.|TRBV11-3|TRBD1
CASRGQGAGEQFF
TGTGCCAGCCGTGGACAGGGGGCCGGTGAGCAGTTCTTC
>TRBJ2-5|.|TRBV5-5|TRBD1
CASTLGTEEETQYF
TGTGCCAGCACCCTGGGGACAGAGGAAGAGACCCAGTACTTC
>TRBJ1-5|.|TRBV19|.
CASTPDRRNQPQHF
TGTGCCAGTACCCCGGACAGACGCAATCAGCCCCAGCATTTT
>TRBJ1-2|.|TRBV7-9|.
CASSFEGPSYGYTF
TGTGCCAGCAGCTTTGAGGGGCCGAGCTATGGCTACACCTTC
>TRBJ2-7|.|TRBV5-4|.
CASSSSGSYEQYF
TGTGCCAGCAGCTCAAGCGGCTCCTACGAGCAGTACTTC
>TRBJ2-2|few|TRBV4-1|.
CASSQWGGVAGELFF
TGCGCCAGCAGCCAGTGGGGCGGGGTTGCCGGGGAGCTGTTTTTT
>TRBJ2-7|.|TRBV7-8|.
CASSLKLGAYEQYF
TGTGCCAGCAGCTTAAAGTTGGGAGCTTACGAGCAGTACTTC
>TRBJ1-5|.|TRBV7-2|.
CASSLQAVSNQPQHF
TGTGCCAGCAGCTTACAAGCAGTTAGCAATCAGCCCCAGCATTTT
>TRBJ1-5|.|TRBV5-6|.
CASSSSRAYSNQPQHF
TGTGCCAGCAGTTCTTCCAGGGCTTATAGCAATCAGCCCCAGCATTTT
>TRBJ2-1|.|TRBV5-1|.
CASSLDRAYLNEQFF
TGCGCCAGCAGCTTGGACAGGGCCTACCTCAATGAGCAGTTCTTC
>TRBJ2-7|.|TRBV5-1|.
CASSLEHEQYF
TGCGCCAGCAGCTTGGAGCACGAGCAGTACTTC
>TRBJ1-3|.|TRBV7-2|.
CASSLPAGNTIYF
TGTGCCAGCAGCTTGCCAGCTGGAAACACCATATATTTT
>TRBJ2-3|.|TRBV7-2|TRBD2
CASSFPTSGLSTDTQYF
TGTGCCAGCAGCTTCCCGACTAGCGGGCTTAGCACAGATACGCAGTATTTT
>TRBJ1-1|.|TRBV18|.
CASSPWGNTEAFF
TGTGCCAGCTCACCTTGGGGGAACACTGAAGCTTTCTTT
>TRBJ2-7|.|TRBV6-5|TRBD2
CASRRTSGIYEQYF
TGTGCCAGCAGGAGGACTAGCGGGATCTACGAGCAGTACTTC
>TRBJ1-4|.|TRBV6-5|.
CASKGLIGEKLFF
TGTGCCAGCAAGGGGCTTATAGGCGAAAAACTGTTTTTT
>TRBJ1-4|.|TRBV11-3|.
CASSPVDSENEKLFF
TGTGCCAGCAGCCCAGTGGACAGCGAGAATGAAAAACTGTTTTTT
>TRBJ2-7|.|TRBV5-1|TRBD1
CASSPLGQGASEQYF
TGCGCCAGCAGCCCCCTCGGACAGGGGGCAAGCGAGCAGTACTTC
>TRBJ2-7|.|TRBV7-2|TRBD2
CASSPGLAGESEQYF
TGTGCCAGCAGCCCCGGACTAGCGGGAGAGTCCGAGCAGTACTTC
>TRBJ2-1|few|TRBV7-3|TRBD2
CASSRTGAGGPLRNEQFF
TGTGCCAGCAGCCGGACGGGGGCGGGAGGGCCGTTAAGGAATGAGCAGTTCTTC
>TRBJ1-3|.|TRBV6-1|.
CASSGLSTVSGNTIYF
TGTGCCAGCAGTGGGTTATCGACAGTCTCTGGAAACACCATATATTTT
>TRBJ1-1|.|TRBV2|TRBD1
CASSPTSGRGRTEAFF
TGTGCCAGCAGCCCTACGTCAGGCAGGGGGAGAACTGAAGCTTTCTTT
>TRBJ2-1|.|TRBV28|TRBD2
CASSLASGRAGPYNEQFF
TGTGCCAGCAGTTTAGCTAGCGGGAGGGCCGGCCCCTACAATGAGCAGTTCTTC
>TRBJ2-1|.|TRBV5-4|.
CASSLAPGHLSYNEQFF
TGTGCCAGCAGCTTGGCGCCGGGACACTTATCCTACAATGAGCAGTTCTTC
>TRBJ2-5|.|TRBV5-4|TRBD2
CASSGGTSGRRYQETQYF
TGTGCCAGCAGCGGGGGGACTAGCGGGAGGCGGTACCAAGAGACCCAGTACTTC
>TRBJ2-3|.|TRBV28|TRBD2
CASSPTWASGRRTDTQYF
TGTGCCAGCAGTCCGACCTGGGCTAGCGGGAGGAGGACAGATACGCAGTATTTT
>TRBJ2-2|.|TRBV5-5|.
CASSPVELSSGELFF
TGTGCCAGCAGCCCCGTGGAGCTGTCTTCCGGGGAGCTGTTTTTT
>TRBJ1-6|.|TRBV28|.
CASRQGNNSPLHF
TGTGCCAGCAGACAGGGAAATAATTCACCCCTCCACTTT
>TRBJ1-2|.|TRBV30|.
CAWSLLGDAEPLATNYGYTF
TGTGCCTGGAGTCTTCTAGGGGACGCCGAGCCTCTTGCTACTAACTATGGCTACACCTTC
>TRBJ2-7|.|TRBV6-6|.
CASSYSKTRGYEQYF
TGTGCCAGCAGTTACTCGAAGACTAGAGGTTACGAGCAGTACTTC
>TRBJ2-7|.|TRBV6-5|TRBD2
CASSLGGSPAEQYF
TGTGCCAGCAGTTTAGGCGGGAGCCCGGCCGAGCAGTACTTC